This T cell receptor (beta chain) was sequenced in a study of CD4 T cells in relation to SARS-CoV-2 and coronaviruses. The germline gives CDR1 SGHNT, CDR2 YYREEE (reference sequence). CDR3 size: 13 residues. After removal of 4 bases from V and 7 bases from J, the junction contained 7 bases not matched to a gene. With respect to this clone: Its antigen is as yet unknown.

Before the COVID-19 pandemic, during about 2011-2018, CD4+ T cells were taken from unexposed donors. CD4+ T cells were isolated from the cells after around 11 days of culture. Assay: immunoSEQ multiplex PCR; the TCRdb copy retains only in-frame clones and omits some. In the table there are tens of thousands of clones, about 71% of which are singletons. The material sequenced was CD4+ T cells from PBMCs, cultured in vitro. V usage is TRBV5-4 and J usage is TRBJ2-5; 7 positions agree with TRBD1. The TCR was taken from a human donor in good health. The CDR3 reads CASSVGGRGTQYF. For the CDR3, the DNA is TGTGCCAGCAGCGTAGGGGGCCGTGGGACCCAGTACTTC. The whole variable domain, filled in from reference TRBV5-4 and TRBJ2-5, reads ETGVTQSPTHLIKTRGQQVTLRCSSQSGHNTVSWYQQALGQGPQFIFQYYREEENGRGNFPPRFSGLQFPNYSSELNVNALELDDSALYLCASSVGGRGTQYFGPGTRLLVL.